This record concerns one T cell receptor beta chain sequence. Donors, without exception, were Caucasian adults residing in Nashville, Tennessee. The sample is drawn from a study of shared clonotypes between healthy human individuals. Trimming removed 4 bases from V and 4 bases from J; junction bases left unmatched: 4. The germline V gene has CDR1 LNHDA and CDR2 SQIVND (reference sequence). The CDR3 sequence is 14 residues long. Per sorted-subset replicate PCR, input was 200 to 250 ng DNA, representing around 29,000 T cell genomes. Sequencing was performed with immunoSEQ multiplex PCR; in TCRdb, only in-frame clones are kept and a portion is missing. The table lists under 600,000 clones, almost 97% of them singletons.

The clonotype originates from a woman aged 25 to 39 in good health. The chain joins TRBV19 to TRBJ2-1; 7 nucleotides line up with TRBD2. Specimen: naive CD4+ T cells sorted from blood. Stated subset: CD45RA+ positively selected. Here the CDR3 reads CASSTLGGYNEQFF. The CDR3 DNA sequence: TGTGCCAGTAGTACCCTGGGGGGGTACAATGAGCAGTTCTTC.